This paragraph reports one TCR beta chain. The data derive from a study of blood T cell repertoires in COVID-19. Study background: Samples came from the United States, Italy and Spain, spanning acute and convalescent COVID-19. T cells, B-cell-depleted T cells, or PBMCs supplied cDNA or gDNA.

The germline V gene encodes CDR1 SGHRS and CDR2 YFSETQ. CDR3 length equals 16 residues. The ends were cut back, 3 bases at V and 10 bases at J, with 20 bases in the middle. Original data processing: From reference gene primer amplification, estimates of nucleated cell counts were derived. The protocol was immunoSEQ multiplex PCR, while the TCRdb copy is restricted to in-frame clones and leaves out a portion. For V, J and clone size, that table is used; D and trimming come from the DNA. Of around 28,000 clones in the sample, over 75% were seen once. Sample: peripheral blood. The clonotype was recovered from a man aged 65-85 years with active COVID-19. The chain combines TRBV5-1 with TRBJ1-6; the D gene is possibly TRBD1 (5 bases). CDR3: CASSSGTGTTGSPLHF. CDR3 sequence (DNA): TGCGCCAGCAGCTCTGGGACCGGGACTACGGGGTCACCCCTCCACTTT.